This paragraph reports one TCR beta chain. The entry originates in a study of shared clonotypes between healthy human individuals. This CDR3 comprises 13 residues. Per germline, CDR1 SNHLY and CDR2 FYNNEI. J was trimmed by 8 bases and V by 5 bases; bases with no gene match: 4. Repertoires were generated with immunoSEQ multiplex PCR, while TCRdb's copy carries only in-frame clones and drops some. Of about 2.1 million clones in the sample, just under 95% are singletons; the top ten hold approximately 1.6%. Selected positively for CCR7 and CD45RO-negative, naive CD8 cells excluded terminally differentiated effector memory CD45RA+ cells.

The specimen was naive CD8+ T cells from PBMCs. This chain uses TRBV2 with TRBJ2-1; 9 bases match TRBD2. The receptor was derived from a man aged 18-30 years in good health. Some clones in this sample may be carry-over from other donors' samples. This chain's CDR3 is CASSISGGDEQFF. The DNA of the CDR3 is TGTGCCAGCAGTATTAGCGGGGGCGATGAGCAGTTCTTC.